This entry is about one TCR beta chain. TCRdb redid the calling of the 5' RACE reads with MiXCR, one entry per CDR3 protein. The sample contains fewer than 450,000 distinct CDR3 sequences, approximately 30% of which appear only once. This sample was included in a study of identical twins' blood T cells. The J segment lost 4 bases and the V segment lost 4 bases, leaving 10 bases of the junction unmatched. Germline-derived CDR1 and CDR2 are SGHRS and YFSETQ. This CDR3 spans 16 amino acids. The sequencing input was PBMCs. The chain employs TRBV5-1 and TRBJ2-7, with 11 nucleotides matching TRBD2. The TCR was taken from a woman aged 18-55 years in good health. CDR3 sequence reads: CASSRLAGTGLYEQYF. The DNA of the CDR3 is TGCGCCAGCAGCCGACTAGCGGGAACGGGTCTTTACGAGCAGTACTTC. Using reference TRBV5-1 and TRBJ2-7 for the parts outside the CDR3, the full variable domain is KAGVTQTPRYLIKTRGQQVTLSCSPISGHRSVSWYQQTPGQGLQFLFEYFSETQRNKGNFPGRFSGRQFSNSRSEMNVSTLELGDSALYLCASSRLAGTGLYEQYFGPGTRLTVT.